The 5 T cell receptor beta chains below come from one sample, sequenced in a study of identical twins. TCRdb re-called the 5' RACE reads with MiXCR, one entry per CDR3 protein. The top ten hold 0.52% of the sample, which has 450,000 or so distinct CDR3 sequences, 14% seen once. The data were also submitted as part of a second study, on yellow fever vaccine responses in identical twins.

Source material: CD4+ T cells sorted from blood. The receptors derive from a woman aged 18-30 years in good health.

In this sample, this clonotype turned up a few times. This chain links TRBV24-1 with TRBJ2-1; the match to TRBD2 covers 11 bases. The V and J ends lost 3 bases and 4 bases, in that order; junction bases with no gene match: 7. The CDR3 has 17 amino acids. CDR1 and CDR2 (germline): KGHDR, SFDVKD. The chain's CDR3 is CATSDPLAGVPYNEQFF. The CDR3 region has the DNA TGTGCCACCAGTGATCCACTAGCGGGAGTACCTTACAATGAGCAGTTCTTC.

Only a few counts were recorded for this clonotype. The rearrangement links TRBV29-1 to TRBJ1-1; tentatively, D is TRBD1 (5 bases). Trimming took 4 bases from V and 1 from J, leaving 10 bases between them. The CDR3 is 13 residues long. Germline V CDR1 and CDR2: SQVTM, ANQGSEA. This CDR3 reads CSVAGTSNTEAFF. The DNA for the CDR3 is TGCAGCGTTGCCGGGACGTCGAACACTGAAGCTTTCTTT.

This clonotype was counted a few times. The chain carries TRBV19 and TRBJ2-3, with D maybe TRBD2 (6 bases). Trimming took off 4 bases at V and 0 bases at J, with 8 bases between the two ends. This CDR3 spans 14 amino acids. Germline V gives CDR1 LNHDA, CDR2 SQIVND (reference sequence). The CDR3 is CASSTSVSTDTQYF. In DNA, the CDR3 is TGTGCCAGTAGTACTAGCGTTAGCACAGATACGCAGTATTTT.

This clonotype was detected a few times. This chain uses TRBV7-9 with TRBJ1-1; perhaps TRBD1 as D (5 bases). The V gene's germline CDR1 is SEHNR and CDR2 FQNEAQ (reference sequence). The germline V and J ends were trimmed by 2 bases and 5 bases, with 12 bases remaining between them. The CDR3 totals 14 residues. The CDR3 reads CASSLKGLGTEAFF. The CDR3 region has the DNA TGTGCCAGCAGCTTAAAGGGGCTGGGAACTGAAGCTTTCTTT.

This clonotype has more than one count but fewer than ten. The J gene is TRBJ1-4, the V gene TRBV20-1; 7 bases line up with TRBD1. Losses at the gene ends were 6 bases for V and 6 bases for J; bases not matched to a gene: 7. CDR3 size: 13 residues. CDR1 and CDR2 from the germline V gene are DFQATT and SNEGSKA (reference sequence). The CDR3 protein is CSANRDSYEKLFF. CDR3 coding DNA: TGCAGTGCAAACCGGGACAGTTATGAAAAACTGTTTTTT.